The text below deals with one T cell receptor (beta chain). The antigen remains unidentified. The data were obtained in a study of cytomegalovirus exposure and HLA in healthy donors. Findings and limits, study-wide: Specific recognition of CMV antigens was confirmed in vitro for a few chains (all CMV-associated). Earlier analysis looked at TCR beta V segments, and most were productive about 90% or about 30% of the time.

The PCR contained 60 Vbeta and 13 Jbeta primers. Per the original data handling: Later, an analysis found about 80 million unique TCR beta chains, and some 10 million of these were shared. Assay: immunoSEQ multiplex PCR; the TCRdb copy retains only in-frame clones and omits some. That table furnishes V, J and clone size, whereas the DNA furnished D and trimming. The sample holds about 100,000 clones, 70% to 85% seen once. Germline CDR1 LNHNV, CDR2 YYDKDF (reference sequence). Trimming took off 0 bases at V and 1 base at J, with 12 bases between the two ends. The CDR3 is 16 residues long. The V call is TRBV15, the J call TRBJ2-5; no clear D. The source of this sequence is a woman in her forties in good health and CMV-seronegative. Sequencing was carried out using PBMCs. The DNA of the CDR3 is TGTGCCACCAGCAGAGATCTGTCGAGCGCCCAAGAGACCCAGTACTTC. It encodes CATSRDLSSAQETQYF. The variable domain in full, completed from reference TRBV15 and TRBJ2-5, reads DAMVIQNPRYQVTQFGKPVTLSCSQTLNHNVMYWYQQKSSQAPKLLFHYYDKDFNNEADTPDNFQSRRPNTSFCFLDIRSPGLGDTAMYLCATSRDLSSAQETQYFGPGTRLLVL.